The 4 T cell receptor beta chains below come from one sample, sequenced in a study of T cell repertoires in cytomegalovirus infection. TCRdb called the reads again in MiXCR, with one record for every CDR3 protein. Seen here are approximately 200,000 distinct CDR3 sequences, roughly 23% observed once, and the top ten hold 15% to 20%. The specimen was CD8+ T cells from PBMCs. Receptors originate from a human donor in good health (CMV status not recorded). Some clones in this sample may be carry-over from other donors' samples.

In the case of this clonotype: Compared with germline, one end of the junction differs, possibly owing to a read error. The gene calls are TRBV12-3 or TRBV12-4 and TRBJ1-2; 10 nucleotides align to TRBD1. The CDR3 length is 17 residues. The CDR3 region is CASSLALRGTGDYCYTF. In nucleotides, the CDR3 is TGTGCCAGCAGTTTGGCCCTCCGAGGGACAGGGGACTATTGCTACACCTTC.

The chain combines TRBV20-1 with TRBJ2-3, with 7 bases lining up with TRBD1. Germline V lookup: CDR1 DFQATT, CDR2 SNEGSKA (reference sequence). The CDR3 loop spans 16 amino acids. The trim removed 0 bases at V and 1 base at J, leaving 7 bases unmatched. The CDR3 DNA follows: TGCAGTGCTAGAGATCGCATGGGACAGCGCACAGATACGCAGTATTTT. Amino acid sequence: CSARDRMGQRTDTQYF.

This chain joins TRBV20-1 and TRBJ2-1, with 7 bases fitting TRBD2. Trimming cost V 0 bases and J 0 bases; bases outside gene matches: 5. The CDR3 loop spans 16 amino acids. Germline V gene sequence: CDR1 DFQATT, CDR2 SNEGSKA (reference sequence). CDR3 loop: CSARDLGGSSYNEQFF. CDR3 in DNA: TGCAGTGCTAGAGATCTGGGCGGGAGCTCCTACAATGAGCAGTTCTTC.

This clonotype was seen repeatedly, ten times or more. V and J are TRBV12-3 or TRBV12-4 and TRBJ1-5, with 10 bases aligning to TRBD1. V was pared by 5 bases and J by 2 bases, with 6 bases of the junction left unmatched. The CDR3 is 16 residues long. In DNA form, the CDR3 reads TGTGCCAGCAGTCCCCCCGGGACAGGGGGCAATCAGCCCCAGCATTTT. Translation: CASSPPGTGGNQPQHF.